The clone carrying this T cell receptor beta chain is a singleton in its sample. The antigen is undetermined. Germline lookup yields CDR1 MGHRA and CDR2 YSYEKL. The CDR3 runs to 14 residues. V lost 0 bases, J lost 4 bases, and 9 bases lay in between. This sample is drawn from a study of cytomegalovirus exposure and HLA in healthy donors. The primer mix had 60 Vbeta and 13 Jbeta primers. The assay was immunoSEQ multiplex PCR, and TCRdb's table has in-frame clones only and misses some. The data hold about 140,000 clones, with about 86% observed a single time. Study results and caveats: Some highly shared sequence variants likely arose as a pipeline artifact. Compared with the roughly 700-donor mean, an Asian-associated ancestry cluster reportedly had fewer N-insertions, according to a later analysis.

This chain joins TRBV4-1 and TRBJ1-2; weak D call: TRBD1 (6 bases). This clonotype was sampled from a man aged 40-49 years in good health and CMV-seropositive. The sample consisted of PBMCs. CDR3 residues: CASSQDDRIYGYTF. For the CDR3, the DNA is TGCGCCAGCAGCCAAGATGACAGGATCTATGGCTACACCTTC.